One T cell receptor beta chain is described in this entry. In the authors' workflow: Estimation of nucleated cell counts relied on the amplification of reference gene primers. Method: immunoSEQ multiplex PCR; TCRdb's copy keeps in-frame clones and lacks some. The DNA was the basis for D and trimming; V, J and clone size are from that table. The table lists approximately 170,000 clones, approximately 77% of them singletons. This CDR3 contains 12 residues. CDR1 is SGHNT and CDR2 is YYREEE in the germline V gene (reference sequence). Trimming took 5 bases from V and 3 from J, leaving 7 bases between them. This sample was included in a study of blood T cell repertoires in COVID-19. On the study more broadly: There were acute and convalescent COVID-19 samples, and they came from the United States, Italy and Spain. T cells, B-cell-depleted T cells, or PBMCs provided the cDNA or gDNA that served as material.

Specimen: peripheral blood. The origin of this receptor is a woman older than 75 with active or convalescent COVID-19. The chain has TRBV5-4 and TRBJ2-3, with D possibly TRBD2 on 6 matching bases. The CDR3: CASRGGTDTQYF. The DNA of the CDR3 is TGTGCCAGCAGGGGAGGAACAGATACGCAGTATTTT.